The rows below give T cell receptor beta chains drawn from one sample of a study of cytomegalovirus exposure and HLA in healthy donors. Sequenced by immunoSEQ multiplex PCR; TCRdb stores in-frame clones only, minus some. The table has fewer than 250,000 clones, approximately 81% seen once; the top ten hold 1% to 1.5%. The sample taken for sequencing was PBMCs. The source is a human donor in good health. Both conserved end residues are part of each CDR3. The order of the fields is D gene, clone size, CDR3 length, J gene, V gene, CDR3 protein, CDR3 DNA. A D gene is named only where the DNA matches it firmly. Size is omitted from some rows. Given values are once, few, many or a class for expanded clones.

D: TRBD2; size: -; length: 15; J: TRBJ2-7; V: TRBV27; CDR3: CASSFGLAGGYEQYF; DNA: TGTGCCAGCAGTTTTGGACTAGCGGGCGGCTACGAGCAGTACTTC
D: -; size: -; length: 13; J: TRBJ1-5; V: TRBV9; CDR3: CASSVDLVRPQHF; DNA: TGTGCCAGCAGCGTAGATCTGGTCAGGCCCCAGCATTTT
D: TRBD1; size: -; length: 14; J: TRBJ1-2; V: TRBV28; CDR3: CASSTGQGTGGYTF; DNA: TGTGCCAGCAGTACTGGACAGGGGACGGGAGGCTACACCTTC
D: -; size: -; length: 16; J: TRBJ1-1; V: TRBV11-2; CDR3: CASSITGSGSDTEAFF; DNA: TGTGCCAGCAGCATCACAGGGAGTGGGTCGGACACTGAAGCTTTCTTT
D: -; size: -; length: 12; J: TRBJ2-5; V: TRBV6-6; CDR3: CASQGHAETQYF; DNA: TGTGCCAGCCAGGGACACGCAGAGACCCAGTACTTC
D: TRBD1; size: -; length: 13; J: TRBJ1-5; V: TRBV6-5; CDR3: CASRIDRDQPQHF; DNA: TGTGCCAGCAGGATAGACAGGGATCAGCCCCAGCATTTT
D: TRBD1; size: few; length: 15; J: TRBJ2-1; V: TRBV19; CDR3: CASSTGQGPLNEQFF; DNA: TGTGCCAGTAGTACGGGACAGGGGCCCCTCAATGAGCAGTTCTTC
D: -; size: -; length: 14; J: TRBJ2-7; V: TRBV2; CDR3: CASSDGVTSSEQYF; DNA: TGTGCCAGCAGCGATGGGGTAACTAGTTCCGAGCAGTACTTC
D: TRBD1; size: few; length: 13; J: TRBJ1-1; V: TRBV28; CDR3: CASSPGDREEAFF; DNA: TGTGCCAGCAGTCCAGGGGACAGGGAAGAAGCTTTCTTT
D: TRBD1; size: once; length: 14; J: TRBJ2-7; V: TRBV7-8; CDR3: CASSLGDRGNEQYF; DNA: TGTGCCAGCAGCTTAGGGGACAGGGGTAACGAGCAGTACTTC
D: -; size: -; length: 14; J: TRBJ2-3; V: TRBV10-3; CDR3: CAIRSGAGTDTQYF; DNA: TGTGCCATCAGGTCAGGGGCCGGCACAGATACGCAGTATTTT
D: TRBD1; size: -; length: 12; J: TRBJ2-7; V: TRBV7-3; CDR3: CASSPGGSEQYF; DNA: TGTGCCAGCAGCCCAGGGGGCTCCGAGCAGTACTTC
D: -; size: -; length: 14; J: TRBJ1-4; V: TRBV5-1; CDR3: CASSPTPPNEKLFF; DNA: TGCGCCAGCAGCCCTACCCCCCCCAATGAAAAACTGTTTTTT
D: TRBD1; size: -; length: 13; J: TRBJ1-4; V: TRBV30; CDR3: CAWNEQGGEKLFF; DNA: TGTGCCTGGAACGAACAGGGGGGTGAAAAACTGTTTTTT
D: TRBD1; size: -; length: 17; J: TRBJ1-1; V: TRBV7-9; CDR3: CASSLGKGQGASGEAFF; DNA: TGTGCCAGCAGCTTGGGAAAGGGACAGGGGGCTTCGGGCGAAGCTTTCTTT
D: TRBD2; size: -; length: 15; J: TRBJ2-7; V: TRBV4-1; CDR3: CASSQTSGGSYEQYF; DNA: TGCGCCAGCAGCCAAACTAGCGGGGGATCCTACGAGCAGTACTTC
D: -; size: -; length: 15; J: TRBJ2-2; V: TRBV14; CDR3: CASSQDIMAAGELFF; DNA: TGTGCCAGCAGCCAAGATATCATGGCGGCCGGGGAGCTGTTTTTT
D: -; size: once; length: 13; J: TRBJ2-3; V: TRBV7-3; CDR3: CASSPGSTDTQYF; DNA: TGTGCCAGCAGCCCCGGGAGTACAGATACGCAGTATTTT
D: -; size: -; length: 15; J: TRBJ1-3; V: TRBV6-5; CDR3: CASSQRTVSGNTIYF; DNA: TGTGCCAGCAGTCAACGGACAGTTTCTGGAAACACCATATATTTT
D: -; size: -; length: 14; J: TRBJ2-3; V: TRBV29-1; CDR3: CSLVVGGYTDTQYF; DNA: TGCAGCCTGGTGGTGGGGGGTTACACAGATACGCAGTATTTT
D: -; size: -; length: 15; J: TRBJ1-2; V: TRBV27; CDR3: CASSGTDITNYGYTF; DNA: TGTGCCAGCAGCGGTACGGACATAACGAACTATGGCTACACCTTC
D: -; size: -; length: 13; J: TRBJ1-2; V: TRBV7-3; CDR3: CASSHPGVGGYTF; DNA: TGTGCCAGCAGCCATCCAGGGGTCGGTGGCTACACCTTC
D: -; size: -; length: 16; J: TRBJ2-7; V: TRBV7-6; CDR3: CASSQRQGKGSYEQYF; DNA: TGTGCCAGCAGCCAACGTCAGGGTAAAGGCTCCTACGAGCAGTACTTC
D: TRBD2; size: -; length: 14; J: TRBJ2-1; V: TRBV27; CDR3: CASKLAGGFNEQFF; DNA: TGTGCCAGTAAACTAGCGGGAGGGTTCAATGAGCAGTTCTTC
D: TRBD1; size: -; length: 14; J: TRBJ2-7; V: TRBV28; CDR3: CASGPGQGTYEQYF; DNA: TGTGCCAGCGGACCGGGACAGGGGACCTACGAGCAGTACTTC
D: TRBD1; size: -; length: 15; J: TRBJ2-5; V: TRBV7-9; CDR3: CASSTRTGDKETQYF; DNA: TGTGCCAGCAGCACCCGGACAGGGGACAAAGAGACCCAGTACTTC
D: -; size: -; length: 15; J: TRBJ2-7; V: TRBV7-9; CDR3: CASSPGLAEPYEQYF; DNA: TGTGCCAGCAGCCCGGGACTGGCCGAACCCTACGAGCAGTACTTC
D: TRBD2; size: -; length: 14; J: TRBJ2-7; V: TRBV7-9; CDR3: CSSGSSGSGNEQYF; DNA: TGTTCCAGCGGTTCTAGCGGGAGCGGCAACGAGCAGTACTTC
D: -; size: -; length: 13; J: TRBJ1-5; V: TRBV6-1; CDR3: CASSESVNRPQHF; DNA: TGTGCCAGCAGTGAGTCGGTGAACCGGCCCCAGCATTTT
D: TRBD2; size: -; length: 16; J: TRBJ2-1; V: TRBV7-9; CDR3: CASSSRTSGTTDEQFF; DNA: TGTGCCAGCAGCTCCCGGACTAGCGGGACGACCGATGAGCAGTTCTTC
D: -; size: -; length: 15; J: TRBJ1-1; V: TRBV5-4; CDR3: CASSSPGRSNTEAFF; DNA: TGTGCCAGCAGCTCACCAGGGCGGAGCAACACTGAAGCTTTCTTT
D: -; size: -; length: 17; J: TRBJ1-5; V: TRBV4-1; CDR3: CASSHGRARGSNQPQHF; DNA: TGCGCCAGCAGCCATGGCCGCGCCCGGGGTAGCAATCAGCCCCAGCATTTT
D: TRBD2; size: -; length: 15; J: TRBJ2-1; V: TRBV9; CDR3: CASSHGLARDNEQFF; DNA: TGTGCCAGCAGCCATGGACTAGCGAGAGACAATGAGCAGTTCTTC
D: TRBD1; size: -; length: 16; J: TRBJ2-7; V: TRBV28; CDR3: CASRRTGPPFSYEQYF; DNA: TGTGCCAGCAGGCGGACAGGACCTCCCTTTAGCTACGAGCAGTACTTC
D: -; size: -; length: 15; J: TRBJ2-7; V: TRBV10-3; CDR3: CAISESRQGSYEQYF; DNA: TGTGCCATCAGTGAGTCAAGGCAGGGCTCCTACGAGCAGTACTTC
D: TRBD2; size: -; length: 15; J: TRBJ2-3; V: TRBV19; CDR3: CASSLTSGIADTQYF; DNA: TGTGCCAGTAGCTTGACTAGCGGGATTGCTGATACGCAGTATTTT
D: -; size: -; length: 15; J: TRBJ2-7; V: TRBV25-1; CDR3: CASSSTGKGYYEQYF; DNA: TGTGCCAGCAGCTCGACAGGAAAGGGCTATTACGAGCAGTACTTC